This is a list of T cell receptor beta chains from one sample in a study of CD4 T cells in relation to SARS-CoV-2 and coronaviruses. Generated by immunoSEQ multiplex PCR, the TCRdb table keeps only in-frame clones and is missing some. This table has some 19,000 clones, over 65% appearing once. Their antigens remain unidentified. Sequenced sample: CD4+ T cells from PBMCs, cultured in vitro. The receptors here all came from a human donor in good health. CDR3s include the opening cysteine and the closing phenylalanine or tryptophan. Fields, in order: clone size, J gene, D gene, V gene, CDR3 DNA, CDR3 protein. A D gene is named only where the DNA matches it firmly. Clone size is given for some rows only: seen once, a few or many times, or a class if the clone is expanded.

clone_size: NA; j_call: TRBJ2-1; d_call: NA; v_call: TRBV30; cdr3_nt: TGTGCCTGGACGGGCAACTCCTACAATGAGCAGTTCTTC; cdr3_aa: CAWTGNSYNEQFF
clone_size: NA; j_call: TRBJ2-1; d_call: NA; v_call: TRBV25-1; cdr3_nt: TGTGCCAACTCGACGTGGGGTCCCCCCTACAATGAGCAGTTCTTC; cdr3_aa: CANSTWGPPYNEQFF
clone_size: NA; j_call: TRBJ1-5; d_call: NA; v_call: TRBV2; cdr3_nt: TGTGCCAGCAGTGAAGCGAGAGTATCCGGTAGCAATCAGCCCCAGCATTTT; cdr3_aa: CASSEARVSGSNQPQHF
clone_size: NA; j_call: TRBJ1-1; d_call: NA; v_call: TRBV11-3; cdr3_nt: TGTGCCAGCAGCTTAGAGAGGAACACTGAAGCTTTCTTT; cdr3_aa: CASSLERNTEAFF
clone_size: NA; j_call: TRBJ2-5; d_call: NA; v_call: TRBV19; cdr3_nt: TGTGCCAGTAGTATAGCAGGTATCCAAGAGACCCAGTACTTC; cdr3_aa: CASSIAGIQETQYF
clone_size: NA; j_call: TRBJ2-4; d_call: NA; v_call: TRBV7-2; cdr3_nt: TGTGCCAGCAGCCTAGCCGGGACCTCAAACATTCAGTACTTC; cdr3_aa: CASSLAGTSNIQYF
clone_size: NA; j_call: TRBJ2-7; d_call: NA; v_call: TRBV12-3/TRBV12-4; cdr3_nt: TGTGCCAGCAGTTCTAACGATTACTACGAGCAGTACTTC; cdr3_aa: CASSSNDYYEQYF
clone_size: few; j_call: TRBJ1-4; d_call: NA; v_call: TRBV18; cdr3_nt: TGTGCCAGCTCACCCTCTAATGAAAAACTGTTTTTT; cdr3_aa: CASSPSNEKLFF
clone_size: NA; j_call: TRBJ2-5; d_call: NA; v_call: TRBV7-3; cdr3_nt: TGTGCCAGCAGTCTCGTCGGGTCCCCCCAAGAGACCCAGTACTTC; cdr3_aa: CASSLVGSPQETQYF
clone_size: NA; j_call: TRBJ1-1; d_call: NA; v_call: TRBV9; cdr3_nt: TGTGCCAGCAGCGTAGCCCTGAACACTGAAGCTTTCTTT; cdr3_aa: CASSVALNTEAFF
clone_size: few; j_call: TRBJ1-2; d_call: NA; v_call: TRBV28; cdr3_nt: TGTGCCAGCAGTTTCCCGACAGAGAACTATGGCTACACCTTC; cdr3_aa: CASSFPTENYGYTF
clone_size: NA; j_call: TRBJ1-6; d_call: TRBD1; v_call: TRBV19; cdr3_nt: TGTGCCACTAACAGGGGAGGCGGACCCCTCCACTTT; cdr3_aa: CATNRGGGPLHF
clone_size: NA; j_call: TRBJ2-7; d_call: TRBD1; v_call: TRBV6-6; cdr3_nt: TGTGCCAGCAGCCGGGGACAGGGGGGCGAGCAGTACTTC; cdr3_aa: CASSRGQGGEQYF
clone_size: NA; j_call: TRBJ1-2; d_call: NA; v_call: TRBV7-9; cdr3_nt: TGTGCCACCACAGCTTACCGGGGGGCAGGGAATGGCTACACCTTC; cdr3_aa: CATTAYRGAGNGYTF
clone_size: NA; j_call: TRBJ2-1; d_call: NA; v_call: TRBV3-1/TRBV3-2; cdr3_nt: TGTGCCAGCAGCCAAGCTCGGGCCTACAATGAGCAGTTCTTC; cdr3_aa: CASSQARAYNEQFF
clone_size: few; j_call: TRBJ2-7; d_call: NA; v_call: TRBV7-8; cdr3_nt: TGTGCCAGCAGCTTATTCTCGTCCAGCGACGAGCAGTACTTC; cdr3_aa: CASSLFSSSDEQYF
clone_size: NA; j_call: TRBJ1-1; d_call: NA; v_call: TRBV11-3; cdr3_nt: TGTGCCAGCAGCTTAGGGGGGGCCCAGAACACTGAAGCTTTCTTT; cdr3_aa: CASSLGGAQNTEAFF
clone_size: NA; j_call: TRBJ2-1; d_call: TRBD2; v_call: TRBV29-1; cdr3_nt: TGCAGCCTCGGAGCGACTAGCGGGAGGGCCCAGTTCTTC; cdr3_aa: CSLGATSGRAQFF
clone_size: NA; j_call: TRBJ1-2; d_call: NA; v_call: TRBV11-2; cdr3_nt: TGTGCCAGCAGCTCCACGGTCCCGCGGGGCGGGTCGGGGGGCTACACCTTC; cdr3_aa: CASSSTVPRGGSGGYTF
clone_size: NA; j_call: TRBJ1-5; d_call: NA; v_call: TRBV18; cdr3_nt: TGTGCCAGCTCACCCAACAGGGATCGCAATCAGCCCCAGCATTTT; cdr3_aa: CASSPNRDRNQPQHF
clone_size: NA; j_call: TRBJ2-6; d_call: NA; v_call: TRBV30; cdr3_nt: TGTGCCTGGGGCTTTGGGGCCAACGTCCTGACTTTC; cdr3_aa: CAWGFGANVLTF
clone_size: NA; j_call: TRBJ2-7; d_call: TRBD2; v_call: TRBV10-3; cdr3_nt: TGTGCCATCAGTGAGGTCAGGGGGACTAGCGGAAAAGCCTACGAGCAGTACTTC; cdr3_aa: CAISEVRGTSGKAYEQYF
clone_size: NA; j_call: TRBJ2-3; d_call: NA; v_call: TRBV10-3; cdr3_nt: TGTGCCATCAGTGGCCAGGGGAGTAGGAATACGCAGTATTTT; cdr3_aa: CAISGQGSRNTQYF
clone_size: NA; j_call: TRBJ1-1; d_call: NA; v_call: TRBV7-8; cdr3_nt: TGTGCCAGCAGCTTGAATAACAGAAACATGAACACTGAAGCTTTCTTT; cdr3_aa: CASSLNNRNMNTEAFF
clone_size: NA; j_call: TRBJ2-5; d_call: TRBD2; v_call: TRBV4-1; cdr3_nt: TGCGCCAGCAGCCAAGGGACTAGCGGGAGAGGTGAGACCCAGTACTTC; cdr3_aa: CASSQGTSGRGETQYF
clone_size: NA; j_call: TRBJ1-2; d_call: NA; v_call: TRBV4-3; cdr3_nt: TGCGCCAGCAGCCAAGAATGGGGGGGCTTAAACTATGGCTACACCTTC; cdr3_aa: CASSQEWGGLNYGYTF
clone_size: NA; j_call: TRBJ2-7; d_call: TRBD2; v_call: TRBV7-2; cdr3_nt: TGTGCCAGCAGCTTAGCGGGGGGGAGCTCCTACGAGCAGTACTTC; cdr3_aa: CASSLAGGSSYEQYF
clone_size: NA; j_call: TRBJ1-6; d_call: TRBD1; v_call: TRBV9; cdr3_nt: TGTGCCAGCAGCCTCCTCGACAGGGAAGGTTCACCCCTCCACTTT; cdr3_aa: CASSLLDREGSPLHF
clone_size: NA; j_call: TRBJ1-2; d_call: NA; v_call: TRBV4-3; cdr3_nt: TGCGCCAGCAGCCAGGGGGCAGGGTATGGCTACACCTTC; cdr3_aa: CASSQGAGYGYTF
clone_size: NA; j_call: TRBJ2-1; d_call: TRBD2; v_call: TRBV7-3; cdr3_nt: TGTGCCAGCAGCTTTCGAGCGGGAGGATACAATGAGCAGTTCTTC; cdr3_aa: CASSFRAGGYNEQFF
clone_size: NA; j_call: TRBJ2-7; d_call: NA; v_call: TRBV5-4; cdr3_nt: TGTGCCAGCAGCTTCTCACCCGGGACATATTACGAGCAGTACTTC; cdr3_aa: CASSFSPGTYYEQYF
clone_size: NA; j_call: TRBJ2-3; d_call: TRBD2; v_call: TRBV30; cdr3_nt: TGTGCCTATGCCGGGACTAGCGGGAACCCAGATACGCAGTATTTT; cdr3_aa: CAYAGTSGNPDTQYF
clone_size: NA; j_call: TRBJ2-3; d_call: NA; v_call: TRBV6-2/TRBV6-3; cdr3_nt: TGTGCCAGCAGTTACTCCCTTATCGGGGCGGCTAGCACAGATACGCAGTATTTT; cdr3_aa: CASSYSLIGAASTDTQYF